What follows is one TCR beta chain and its context. This entry comes from a study of blood T cell repertoires in COVID-19. Study information: Samples came from the United States, Italy and Spain, spanning acute and convalescent COVID-19. T cells, B-cell-depleted T cells, or PBMCs provided the cDNA or gDNA that served as material.

The authors' processing: It was from reference gene primer amplification that nucleated cell counts were estimated. Method: immunoSEQ multiplex PCR; TCRdb's copy keeps in-frame clones and lacks some. D and trimming were read from the DNA, whereas the V and J calls and clone size are those reported in that table. The sample shows about 280,000 clones, 85% of them seen only once. The CDR3 extends over 16 amino acids. Germline values: CDR1 KGHDR, CDR2 SFDVKD. V lost 3 bases, J lost 5 bases, and 9 bases stayed unmatched. The receptor was isolated from a human donor in a cohort sampled during active COVID-19. This chain joins TRBV24-1 and TRBJ2-5, with 9 bases identical to TRBD1. Sequencing used peripheral blood. The DNA for the CDR3 is TGTGCCACCAGTGATGCGAGGGGACAGGGTATCGAGACCCAGTACTTC. It yields the protein CATSDARGQGIETQYF.